Each of the 25 T cell receptor beta chains below was sequenced from the same sample in a study of cytomegalovirus exposure and HLA in healthy donors. Use of 60 Vbeta and 13 Jbeta primers characterized the PCR. The table came from immunoSEQ multiplex PCR; TCRdb's copy has only in-frame clones and leaves some out. This sample's clone table lists about 160,000 clones. Sequenced sample: PBMCs. The receptor set was obtained from a woman in her sixties or seventies in good health and CMV-seronegative.

This sequence joins TRBV11-2 and TRBJ2-3; weak D call: TRBD1 (5 bases). Germline CDR1 reads SGHAT; CDR2 reads FQNNGV. Deletions cut 1 base from V and 5 bases from J, with 10 bases between. CDR3 size: 14 residues. The CDR3 DNA reads TGTGCCAGCAGCTTAGGCAGGGTGGTAGATACGCAGTATTTT. This sequence encodes CASSLGRVVDTQYF.

The V call is TRBV5-6, the J call TRBJ1-5; 7 bases are a match to TRBD1. This CDR3 region has 15 residues. Germline V lookup: CDR1 SGHDT, CDR2 YYEEEE. The V segment lost 4 bases and the J segment 4 bases; nucleotides outside the gene matches: 8. CDR3 residues: CASSPGTDLNQPQHF. The CDR3 DNA reads TGTGCCAGCAGCCCCGGGACAGATCTAAATCAGCCCCAGCATTTT.

V gene TRBV5-1 combines with J gene TRBJ1-6; TRBD1 aligns across 9 bases. This CDR3 is built from 15 residues. Germline-derived CDR1 and CDR2 are SGHRS and YFSETQ. V dropped 4 bases and J dropped 10; count of bases not matched to a gene: 9. The CDR3 region is CASSVRDRDVSPLHF. The CDR3 DNA follows: TGCGCCAGCAGCGTCCGGGACAGGGATGTCTCACCCCTCCACTTT.

J is TRBJ2-5 and V is TRBV9; D uncertain. CDR1 is SGDLS and CDR2 is YYNGEE in the germline V gene. V gave up 4 bases and J gave up 3 bases, with 16 bases separating them. The CDR3 runs to 15 residues. The CDR3 DNA is TGTGCCAGCAGCCCTCTGGCGGTGTGGGAAGAGACCCAGTACTTC. Translated: CASSPLAVWEETQYF. The complete variable domain, with remaining parts taken from reference TRBV9 and TRBJ2-5, reads DSGVTQTPKHLITATGQRVTLRCSPRSGDLSVYWYQQSLDQGLQFLIQYYNGEERAKGNILERFSAQQFPDLHSELNLSSLELGDSALYFCASSPLAVWEETQYFGPGTRLLVL.

The chain links TRBV19 to TRBJ2-2; TRBD1 is a possible D gene (5 bases). The ends were cut back, 6 bases at V and 1 base at J, with 12 bases in the middle. Looked up from germline, CDR1 is LNHDA and CDR2 is SQIVND (reference sequence). CDR3 length: 15 amino acids. DNA of the CDR3: TGTGCCAGTAGACAGTCAGGGATGAACACCGGGGAGCTGTTTTTT. It translates to CASRQSGMNTGELFF. Variable domain in full (rest from reference TRBV19 and TRBJ2-2): DGGITQSPKYLFRKEGQNVTLSCEQNLNHDAMYWYRQDPGQGLRLIYYSQIVNDFQKGDIAEGYSVSREKKESFPLTVTSAQKNPTAFYLCASRQSGMNTGELFFGEGSRLTVL.

This rearrangement joins TRBV7-6 to TRBJ2-7; the D gene is possibly TRBD2 (5 bases). The CDR3 loop spans 15 amino acids. CDR1 and CDR2 from the germline V gene are SGHVS and FNYEAQ. Deletions cut 1 base from V and 1 base from J, with 11 bases between. The CDR3: CASSLGTSSSYEQYF. The CDR3 nucleotides are TGTGCCAGCAGCTTAGGGACTTCTTCTTCCTACGAGCAGTACTTC.

The rearrangement uses TRBV5-1 and TRBJ1-1; maybe TRBD1 (5 bases). The CDR3 spans 15 residues. Trimming pared 4 bases from V and 1 base from J, leaving 14 bases between. Germline V CDR1 and CDR2: SGHRS, YFSETQ. The DNA of the CDR3 is TGCGCCAGCAGCCCGGCAGGGTATGAGAACACTGAAGCTTTCTTT. This encodes CASSPAGYENTEAFF.

V usage is TRBV27 and J usage is TRBJ2-1; TRBD2 matches 7 bases. The germline CDR1 and CDR2 sequences are MNHEY and SMNVEV (reference sequence). The CDR3 covers 14 residues. V shed 5 bases, J shed 8 bases, and the junction held 9 bases outside the gene matches. CDR3 DNA: TGTGCCAGCAGTATACGGGAGGCCTGGGATGAGCAGTTCTTC. As protein: CASSIREAWDEQFF.

The rearrangement links TRBV2 to TRBJ1-2; D may be TRBD1 (6 bases). This CDR3 contains 16 residues. V dropped 8 bases and J dropped 2 bases, with 21 bases sitting between them. Per the germline V gene, CDR1 is SNHLY and CDR2 is FYNNEI. CDR3 loop: CASGWGGARWNYGYTF. In DNA form, the CDR3 reads TGTGCCAGCGGGTGGGGGGGCGCTAGATGGAACTATGGCTACACCTTC.

V and J are TRBV6-6 and TRBJ1-1; 8 positions agree with TRBD1. The CDR3 runs 13 residues. Trimming took 4 bases from V and 4 from J; bases not matched to a gene: 2. In germline, CDR1 is MNHNY, CDR2 SVGAGI (reference sequence). DNA for the CDR3: TGTGCCAGCAGTTCCGGACAGGGCACTGAAGCTTTCTTT. This gives the protein CASSSGQGTEAFF.

V is TRBV7-9 and J is TRBJ1-5, with 11 bases that match TRBD1. CDR3 length: 15 amino acids. The junction had 5 bases not matched to a gene; V was cut back by 4 bases and J by 6 bases. Germline CDR1 and CDR2: SEHNR and FQNEAQ (reference sequence). The CDR3 bases are TGTGCCAGCAGCTCTACGGGACAGGGGGTTCAGCCCCAGCATTTT. This translates into CASSSTGQGVQPQHF.

The rearrangement joins TRBV7-3 to TRBJ2-3; tentative D call: TRBD1 (5 bases). V gave up 6 bases and J gave up 0 bases, with 13 bases separating them. The CDR3 loop spans 15 amino acids. Germline-derived CDR1 and CDR2 are SGHTA and FQGTGA. CDR3 protein: CASSPLRESTDTQYF. DNA of the CDR3: TGTGCCAGCAGTCCCCTCAGGGAAAGCACAGATACGCAGTATTTT.

This chain links TRBV27 with TRBJ1-5; D gene ambiguous. Germline V gives CDR1 MNHEY, CDR2 SMNVEV (reference sequence). This CDR3 spans 14 amino acids. The ends were cut back, 2 bases at V and 1 base at J, with 6 bases in the middle. The CDR3 bases are TGTGCCAGCAGTTTACGCGGGAGCAATCAGCCCCAGCATTTT. Protein product: CASSLRGSNQPQHF.

The chain links TRBV9 to TRBJ2-7; 7 nucleotides line up with TRBD2. Germline V CDR1 and CDR2: SGDLS, YYNGEE. V was clipped by 4 bases and J by 0 bases; unmatched bases: 7. The CDR3 runs to 15 residues. The CDR3 loop reads CASSPFQRGSYEQYF. DNA for the CDR3: TGTGCCAGCAGCCCATTCCAGCGGGGCTCCTACGAGCAGTACTTC.

The chain carries TRBV27 and TRBJ2-4, with 10 bases fitting TRBD2. V gave up 6 bases and J gave up 2 bases; unmatched junction bases: 7. Germline lookup yields CDR1 MNHEY and CDR2 SMNVEV (reference sequence). CDR3 size: 16 residues. CDR3 in amino acids: CASSQRGGRTKNIQYF. The CDR3 coding sequence is TGTGCCAGCAGCCAGCGGGGGGGAAGAACCAAAAACATTCAGTACTTC.

The rearrangement joins TRBV18 to TRBJ2-7; no clear D gene. Germline CDR1 is KGHSH and CDR2 is LQKENI. V lost 3 bases and J lost 3, with 6 bases in between. The length of the CDR3 is 12 residues. CDR3: CASSPARYEQYF. The CDR3 DNA reads as TGTGCCAGCTCACCGGCTCGCTACGAGCAGTACTTC.

CDR3 sequence (DNA): TGTGCCAGCCAAGCGGGGGGCTCCTACAATGAGCAGTTCTTC. Its protein product is CASQAGGSYNEQFF. The rearrangement links TRBV7-2 to TRBJ2-1; TRBD2 matches 9 bases. V was pared by 8 bases and J by 0 bases, with 2 bases of the junction left unmatched. Per germline, CDR1 SGHTA and CDR2 FQGNSA. The CDR3 covers 14 residues.

The chain employs TRBV13 and TRBJ2-7, with 9 bases identical to TRBD2. V gave up 3 bases and J gave up 0 bases; unmatched junction bases: 3. CDR1 and CDR2 (germline): PRHDT, FYEKMQ (reference sequence). The CDR3 extends over 15 amino acids. CDR3 sequence: CASSFSGGGSYEQYF. The CDR3 nucleotides are TGTGCCAGCAGCTTTAGCGGGGGTGGCTCCTACGAGCAGTACTTC. Filled out from reference TRBV13 and TRBJ2-7, the complete variable domain reads AAGVIQSPRHLIKEKRETATLKCYPIPRHDTVYWYQQGPGQDPQFLISFYEKMQSDKGSIPDRFSAQQFSDYHSELNMSSLELGDSALYFCASSFSGGGSYEQYFGPGTRLTVT.

The chain links TRBV7-2 to TRBJ2-7; D might be TRBD1 (5 bases). The V and J ends lost 4 bases and 2 bases respectively, with 12 bases between them. Germline V gene lookup returns CDR1 SGHTA and CDR2 FQGNSA. This CDR3 is 14 amino acids long. The DNA of the CDR3 is TGTGCCAGCAGCTCAGACAGAGATACCTACGAGCAGTACTTC. Its translation is CASSSDRDTYEQYF.

The chain joins TRBV29-1 to TRBJ1-4; TRBD1 is a possible D gene (5 bases). V was pared by 7 bases and J by 6 bases, with 15 bases between. The CDR3 totals 13 residues. Germline V gene lookup returns CDR1 SQVTM and CDR2 ANQGSEA. The CDR3, as DNA: TGCAGCGGGATGGAAGACAGAGATGAAAAACTGTTTTTT. Translated: CSGMEDRDEKLFF. The variable domain in full, completed from reference TRBV29-1 and TRBJ1-4, reads SAVISQKPSRDICQRGTSLTIQCQVDSQVTMMFWYRQQPGQSLTLIATANQGSEATYESGFVIDKFPISRPNLTFSTLTVSNMSPEDSSIYLCSGMEDRDEKLFFGSGTQLSVL.

The rearrangement links TRBV25-1 to TRBJ1-2, with 8 bases aligning to TRBD1. The CDR3 contains 15 residues. Germline trimming cut 3 bases from V and 6 bases from J; bases unmatched to any gene: 9. Per germline, CDR1 MGHDK and CDR2 SYGVNS. CDR3 sequence (DNA): TGTGCCAGCAGTGACCTCAGGGGGCGGGTGGATGGCTACACCTTC. Its translation: CASSDLRGRVDGYTF.

This chain links TRBV11-2 with TRBJ2-7, with 9 bases that match TRBD2. The CDR3 extends over 14 amino acids. Per germline, CDR1 SGHAT and CDR2 FQNNGV. J was trimmed by 3 bases and V by 5 bases; bases with no gene match: 5. The CDR3 reads CASSPLAGLYEQYF. The CDR3 DNA reads as TGTGCCAGCAGCCCGCTAGCGGGACTCTACGAGCAGTACTTC.

The chain links TRBV9 to TRBJ2-3, with D unresolved. Germline V gene lookup returns CDR1 SGDLS and CDR2 YYNGEE. V was pared by 0 bases and J by 0 bases, with 14 bases between. This CDR3 comprises 17 residues. The CDR3 DNA reads as TGTGCCAGCAGCGTAGTTGGCACGTTGACTAGCACAGATACGCAGTATTTT. Translating it yields CASSVVGTLTSTDTQYF.

The chain carries TRBV7-3 and TRBJ2-1; the match to TRBD1 covers 8 bases. Germline loops: CDR1 SGHTA, CDR2 FQGTGA. The length of the CDR3 is 15 residues. The ends lost 1 base at V and 9 bases at J; junction bases unmatched: 8. CDR3 DNA sequence: TGTGCCAGCAGCTTAATCCGACAGGGGAGAGTTGAGCAGTTCTTC. This gives the protein CASSLIRQGRVEQFF.

The genes are TRBV6-1 and TRBJ1-5, with a possible D match to TRBD1 (6 bases). V shed 9 bases and J shed 0 bases, with 9 bases lying between them. Germline CDR1 MNHNS, CDR2 SASEGT. The length of the CDR3 is 13 residues. The DNA for the CDR3 is TGTGCCAGTACAGGGAATAGCAATCAGCCCCAGCATTTT. As protein: CASTGNSNQPQHF.